The 25 T cell receptor beta chains presented below share a single source sample, sequenced in a study of T-cell memory formation after mild COVID-19. In TCRdb, the 5' RACE reads were re-called with MiXCR into one record per CDR3 protein. The sample includes 200,000 to 250,000 distinct CDR3 sequences, around 9.5% seen only once; the top ten take around 3.3%. Sequencing used PBMCs or a T cell subset sorted from them (not recorded which). These receptor sequences come from a man in his late teens or twenties who had mild COVID-19 (a few samples of this study predate the infection). Cell type and time point are not known.

This clonotype showed up just a few times. The chain has TRBV4-2 and TRBJ2-5; 7 bases map to TRBD2. The ends lost 0 bases at V and 3 bases at J; junction bases unmatched: 7. This CDR3 is 16 amino acids long. Germline lookup yields CDR1 LGHNA and CDR2 YNFKEQ. Here the CDR3 DNA reads TGTGCCAGCAGCCAAGATCTAGGTCGGGGGGAAGAGACCCAGTACTTC. Encoded protein: CASSQDLGRGEETQYF.

This clonotype was recorded at least ten times. The CDR3 DNA follows: TGTGCCAGCAGCTTGGGCGGGGGGTCTTACAATGAGCAGTTCTTC. This codes for CASSLGGGSYNEQFF. The V and J genes are TRBV5-4 and TRBJ2-1; 8 bases align to TRBD2. The CDR3 totals 15 residues. Germline V lookup: CDR1 SGHNT, CDR2 YYREEE (reference sequence). The trim removed 0 bases at V and 4 bases at J, leaving 3 bases unmatched.

The chain links TRBV11-3 to TRBJ1-1; D perhaps matches TRBD1 (6 bases). V was clipped by 1 base and J by 2 bases, with 17 bases between them. CDR1 is SGHNT and CDR2 is YENEEA in the germline V gene. This CDR3 has 17 residues. CDR3 in amino acids: CASSLGPDRTPNTEAFF. CDR3 sequence (DNA): TGTGCCAGCAGCTTAGGACCAGACAGGACCCCCAACACTGAAGCTTTCTTT.

In this sample, this clonotype turned up a few times. The CDR3 sequence: CASSPMGVGNTIYF. CDR3 nucleotide sequence: TGTGCCAGCTCACCAATGGGCGTAGGAAACACCATATATTTT. V is TRBV18 and J is TRBJ1-3; no reliable D call. The CDR3 sequence is 14 residues long. Trimming removed 2 bases from V and 4 bases from J, with 9 bases in between. Germline-derived CDR1 and CDR2 are KGHSH and LQKENI.

V is TRBV7-9 and J is TRBJ1-2; the D is unclear. The CDR3 is 14 amino acids. Germline CDR1 is SEHNR and CDR2 is FQNEAQ (reference sequence). Trimming removed 1 base from V and 4 bases from J, with 10 bases in between. The CDR3 reads CASSLEAVLYGYTF. The CDR3 DNA is TGTGCCAGCAGCTTAGAGGCAGTTCTCTATGGCTACACCTTC.

The chain has TRBV28 and TRBJ1-1; weak D call: TRBD1 (6 bases). CDR1 is MDHEN, CDR2 SYDVKM, per germline. The CDR3 runs to 13 residues. The V end was cut by 4 bases, the J end by 11 bases, with 17 bases between. CDR3: CASSSADTGTAFF. The CDR3 DNA sequence: TGTGCCAGCAGTTCCGCCGATACAGGGACGGCTTTCTTT.

There are a few counts of this clonotype. The chain combines TRBV7-2 with TRBJ2-5; 8 bases are shared with TRBD2. The CDR3 length is 13 residues. Germline CDR1 is SGHTA and CDR2 is FQGNSA. After removal of 6 bases from V and 7 bases from J, the junction contained 7 bases not matched to a gene. CDR3 nucleotide sequence: TGTGCCAGCAGTCAAGGGACTAGTGTGACCCAGTACTTC. Protein sequence: CASSQGTSVTQYF.

The genes are TRBV5-1 and TRBJ1-1; 11 nucleotides line up with TRBD1. The CDR3 spans 15 residues. V was clipped by 0 bases and J by 9 bases; unmatched bases: 7. Germline V gene lookup returns CDR1 SGHRS and CDR2 YFSETQ. CDR3 in amino acids: CASSLAGGQGAKAFF. In nucleotides, the CDR3 is TGCGCCAGCAGCTTGGCCGGTGGACAGGGGGCAAAAGCTTTCTTT.

This rearrangement joins TRBV29-1 to TRBJ2-2, with no clear D. This CDR3 is 14 amino acids long. CDR1 is SQVTM, CDR2 ANQGSEA, per germline. V dropped 2 bases and J dropped 0 bases, with 7 bases sitting between them. CDR3 coding DNA: TGCAGCGTTGAAACGAACGCGAACACCGGGGAGCTGTTTTTT. This sequence encodes CSVETNANTGELFF.

This chain links TRBV6-5 with TRBJ1-1; 8 bases align to TRBD1. The ends lost 4 bases at V and 7 bases at J; junction bases unmatched: 2. Germline assignment: CDR1 MNHEY and CDR2 SVGAGI. CDR3 length: 12 residues. For the CDR3, the DNA is TGTGCCAGCAGTTTTGACAGGGGTGAAGCTTTCTTT. Its protein product is CASSFDRGEAFF.

The V call is TRBV5-1, the J call TRBJ2-7; TRBD2 is a possible D gene (7 bases). Deletions cut 1 base from V and 6 bases from J, with 17 bases between. The CDR3 runs to 15 residues. Germline loops: CDR1 SGHRS, CDR2 YFSETQ. CDR3 coding DNA: TGCGCCAGCAGCTTGACAGGGTTTTCGGGGGGCGAGCAGTACGTC. Translated: CASSLTGFSGGEQYV.

This chain links TRBV9 with TRBJ2-7, with unresolved D. The CDR3 sequence is 12 residues long. The V gene lost 0 bases and the J gene lost 6 bases, with 7 bases spanning the gap. Germline V gene lookup returns CDR1 SGDLS and CDR2 YYNGEE. As DNA, the CDR3 is TGTGCCAGCAGCGTAGCTTTGGGCGAGCAGTACTTC. It encodes CASSVALGEQYF.

This chain connects TRBV4-2 to TRBJ2-1; no reliable D call. CDR3 length: 13 residues. The V end lost 0 bases, the J end lost 8 bases, and 8 bases lay between the germline ends. From germline, CDR1 is LGHNA and CDR2 YNFKEQ. The CDR3 is CASSQDPSDEQFF. The CDR3, as DNA: TGTGCCAGCAGCCAAGATCCCAGCGATGAGCAGTTCTTC.

In regard to this clonotype: No DNA is shown, since the ends of the CDR3 on it are uncertain; the CDR3 is the one TCRdb lists. The chain has TRBV19 and TRBJ2-2; the table's D call of TRBD1 was not tested on the DNA. With termini counted, the CDR3 has 13 amino acids. In germline, CDR1 is LNHDA, CDR2 SQIVND (reference sequence). The CDR3 loop is CASTSGATGELFF.

This clonotype was seen only a few times. The chain links TRBV7-2 to TRBJ2-2; D is undetermined. The CDR3 runs 14 residues. Trimming removed 2 bases at V and 5 bases at J, with 9 bases between. Germline CDR1 is SGHTA and CDR2 is FQGNSA. This CDR3 reads CASSLPTATGELFF. The CDR3 nucleotides read TGTGCCAGCAGCTTACCGACCGCAACCGGGGAGCTGTTTTTT.

There are a few counts of this clonotype. V usage is TRBV28 and J usage is TRBJ2-5; D perhaps matches TRBD1 (6 bases). Trimming pared 6 bases from V and 5 bases from J, leaving 16 bases between. The germline V gene has CDR1 MDHEN and CDR2 SYDVKM. This CDR3 spans 14 amino acids. The CDR3 DNA reads TGTGCCAGCAGACCCCCAGGGGCAGGTGAGACCCAGTACTTC. This codes for CASRPPGAGETQYF.

The table lists this clonotype with a few counts. V gene TRBV4-2 combines with J gene TRBJ1-2; TRBD1 is a possible D gene (6 bases). V was trimmed by 0 bases and J by 0 bases, leaving 14 bases between them. This CDR3 is 17 amino acids long. Germline V CDR1 and CDR2: LGHNA, YNFKEQ. DNA for the CDR3: TGTGCCAGCAGCCAAGATCCAGGGGCCCTGTCTAACTATGGCTACACCTTC. This sequence encodes CASSQDPGALSNYGYTF.

This clonotype appeared many times. CDR3 amino acids: CASSLTGTANTEAFF. The CDR3 nucleotides read TGTGCCAGCAGCCTTACCGGGACTGCGAACACTGAAGCTTTCTTT. The chain employs TRBV7-2 and TRBJ1-1; D might be TRBD1 (5 bases). Germline V lookup: CDR1 SGHTA, CDR2 FQGNSA. Trimming left V 5 bases short and J 1 base short, with 14 bases between. This CDR3 is built from 15 residues.

The chain carries TRBV9 and TRBJ2-2, with D possibly being TRBD1 or TRBD2 (6 bases each). The germline gives CDR1 SGDLS, CDR2 YYNGEE. Trimming left V 5 bases short and J 5 bases short, with 16 bases between. The CDR3 spans 15 residues. CDR3 sequence: CASRGRQAGTGELFF. For the CDR3, the DNA is TGTGCCAGCAGGGGGAGACAGGCGGGGACCGGGGAGCTGTTTTTT.

This clonotype was seen more than once but under ten times. CDR3 DNA: TGCGCCAGCAATCCGGGGGGCACAGATACGCAGTATTTT. This codes for CASNPGGTDTQYF. V is TRBV5-1 and J is TRBJ2-3; weak D call: TRBD2 (6 bases). The CDR3 is 13 residues long. Trimming took off 6 bases at V and 1 base at J, with 9 bases between the two ends. Germline values: CDR1 SGHRS, CDR2 YFSETQ.

In its sample, this clonotype was seen many times. The rearrangement joins TRBV5-6 to TRBJ2-1; TRBD2 aligns across 8 bases. The trim removed 1 base at V and 7 bases at J, leaving 7 bases unmatched. CDR1 is SGHDT and CDR2 is YYEEEE in the germline V gene. This CDR3 is built from 15 residues. CDR3 in amino acids: CASSLSPGGHNEQFF. The CDR3 bases are TGTGCCAGCAGCTTGTCCCCGGGGGGGCATAATGAGCAGTTCTTC. The entire variable domain, with the rest obtained from reference TRBV5-6 and TRBJ2-1, is as follows: DAGVTQSPTHLIKTRGQQVTLRCSPKSGHDTVSWYQQALGQGPQFIFQYYEEEERQRGNFPDRFSGHQFPNYSSELNVNALLLGDSALYLCASSLSPGGHNEQFFGPGTRLTVL.

There are a few counts of this clonotype. The rearrangement uses TRBV5-1 and TRBJ1-1; a weak D match, TRBD1 (5 bases). The V gene lost 4 bases and the J gene lost 3 bases, with 16 bases spanning the gap. The length of the CDR3 is 15 residues. The germline V gene encodes CDR1 SGHRS and CDR2 YFSETQ. The CDR3 protein is CASSAIGASYTEAFF. DNA of the CDR3: TGCGCCAGCAGCGCCATCGGGGCCTCCTACACTGAAGCTTTCTTT.

The chain is built from TRBV10-3 and TRBJ2-1; 8 positions agree with TRBD1. V trimming: 10 bases; J trimming: 14 bases; junction bases outside the gene matches: 13. Germline CDR1 and CDR2: ENHRY and SYGVKD. This CDR3 comprises 12 residues. The CDR3 DNA is TGTGCCACGGGGACAGGACTACTGCCGGAGTTCTTC. It yields the protein CATGTGLLPEFF.

This clonotype was seen repeatedly, ten times or more. The V call is TRBV5-1, the J call TRBJ2-2; weak D call: TRBD2 (6 bases). The CDR3 covers 16 residues. The germline V gene has CDR1 SGHRS and CDR2 YFSETQ. Trimming removed 0 bases at V and 5 bases at J, with 14 bases between. The CDR3 nucleotides read TGCGCCAGCAGCTTGGCGGCCTGGGGGGAAACCGGGGAGCTGTTTTTT. Translated: CASSLAAWGETGELFF.

The V gene is TRBV4-1, the J gene TRBJ2-5; 11 positions agree with TRBD2. V trimming: 4 bases; J trimming: 4 bases; junction bases outside the gene matches: 5. CDR3 length equals 15 residues. Germline values: CDR1 MGHRA, CDR2 YSYEKL. The CDR3 DNA sequence: TGCGCCAGCAGCCTTAGCGGGGGGGCACCAGAGACCCAGTACTTC. Translation gives CASSLSGGAPETQYF.